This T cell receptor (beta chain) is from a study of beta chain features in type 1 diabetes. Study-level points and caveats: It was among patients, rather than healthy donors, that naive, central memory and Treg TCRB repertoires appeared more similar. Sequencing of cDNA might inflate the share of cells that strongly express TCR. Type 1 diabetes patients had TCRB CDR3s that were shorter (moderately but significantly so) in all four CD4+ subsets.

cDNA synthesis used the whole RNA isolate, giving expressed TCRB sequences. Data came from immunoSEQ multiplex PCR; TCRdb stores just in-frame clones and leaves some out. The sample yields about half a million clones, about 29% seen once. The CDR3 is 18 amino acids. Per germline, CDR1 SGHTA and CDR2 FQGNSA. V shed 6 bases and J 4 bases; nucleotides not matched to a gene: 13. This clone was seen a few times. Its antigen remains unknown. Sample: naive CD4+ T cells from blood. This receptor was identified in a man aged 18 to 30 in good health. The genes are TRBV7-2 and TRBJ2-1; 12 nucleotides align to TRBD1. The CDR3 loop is CASSKRRDRGLFYNEQFF. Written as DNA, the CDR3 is TGTGCCAGCAGTAAAAGGAGGGACAGGGGGCTCTTTTACAATGAGCAGTTCTTC.